These 10 T cell receptor beta chains originate from one sample sequenced in a study of identical twins (TCRdb year 2016). Library construction relied on 5' RACE. The sequencing machine was an Illumina HiSeq 2000. TCRdb took the public reads, trimmed them with fastp at Q25, ran MiXCR for clone calling and kept in-frame beta chains. Identical CDR3 proteins give one entry, which carries the most common genes and DNA. Within this sample are about 520,000 distinct CDR3 sequences, with less than 25% of them counted one time only. The ten top clones hold around 0.9% of the sample. This same sample was also taken into another study, of T cells expressing NK-cell markers.

The source material was CD4+ T cells sorted from blood. These receptor sequences come from a woman between 18 and 29 years old in good health.

This clonotype was picked up a small number of times. The chain links TRBV9 to TRBJ2-7; D ambiguous. CDR3 size: 13 residues. Germline V gene data show CDR1 as SGDLS and CDR2 as YYNGEE. V dropped 6 bases and J dropped 0 bases, with 10 bases sitting between them. The CDR3 DNA is TGTGCCAGCACCTCGACACCCTCCTACGAGCAGTACTTC. Protein product: CASTSTPSYEQYF.

The chain is built from TRBV5-1 and TRBJ2-7; D is perhaps TRBD1 (5 bases). CDR3 length: 15 amino acids. Germline values: CDR1 SGHRS, CDR2 YFSETQ. V lost 4 bases and J 0 bases, leaving 14 bases between the germline ends. CDR3 amino acids: CASSILPTVSYEQYF. The CDR3 bases are TGCGCCAGCAGCATACTACCGACAGTCTCCTACGAGCAGTACTTC.

This clonotype was detected only a few times. The chain is built from TRBV10-2 and TRBJ1-5, with a possible D match to TRBD1 (6 bases). The CDR3 totals 15 residues. CDR1 and CDR2 from the germline V gene are WSHSY and SAAADI. The V and J ends lost 5 bases and 2 bases respectively, with 13 bases between them. The CDR3 spells CASSLDSMRNQPQHF. The CDR3 bases are TGCGCCAGCAGTTTGGACAGCATGCGCAATCAGCCCCAGCATTTT.

This clonotype appeared a few times. The chain has TRBV3-1 and TRBJ2-4; TRBD2 agrees at 10 bases. Germline CDR1 is LGHDT and CDR2 is YNNKEL (reference sequence). This CDR3 contains 17 residues. The V gene end was trimmed by 1 base and the J gene end by 8 bases; junction bases not matched to a gene: 11. In DNA, the CDR3 is TGTGCCAGCAGCCAAGTCGGGACTAGCGAATCCCGCTACATTCAGTACTTC. Encoded protein: CASSQVGTSESRYIQYF.

This clonotype was detected many times. The genes are TRBV20-1 and TRBJ1-1; maybe TRBD1 (6 bases). The V and J ends lost 1 base and 4 bases respectively, with 10 bases between them. The length of the CDR3 is 13 residues. Germline-derived CDR1 and CDR2 are DFQATT and SNEGSKA (reference sequence). The CDR3 DNA is TGCAGTGCTAGAGTTGGGGGGCGCACTGAAGCTTTCTTT. Amino acid sequence: CSARVGGRTEAFF.

This clonotype has a handful of counts. The rearrangement uses TRBV5-1 and TRBJ2-1; D gene ambiguous. Trimming pared 2 bases from V and 9 bases from J, leaving 6 bases between. Germline V gene sequence: CDR1 SGHRS, CDR2 YFSETQ. The CDR3 runs 11 residues. The CDR3 here is CASSFRFEQFF. CDR3 in DNA: TGCGCCAGCAGCTTTAGGTTTGAGCAGTTCTTC.

This chain links TRBV14 with TRBJ2-1; D possibly matches TRBD1 or TRBD2 (5 bases each). Germline CDR1 is SGHDN and CDR2 is FVKESK. CDR3 length: 14 residues. The V and J ends lost 5 bases and 8 bases respectively, with 16 bases between them. CDR3 amino acids: CASSIIGTNDEQFF. The CDR3 nucleotides are TGTGCCAGCAGCATCATAGGGACCAACGATGAGCAGTTCTTC.

This clonotype was picked up many times. This sequence joins TRBV5-1 and TRBJ2-3; weak D call: TRBD1 (6 bases). The V and J ends lost 3 bases and 2 bases respectively, with 10 bases between them. The germline CDR1 and CDR2 sequences are SGHRS and YFSETQ. The CDR3 consists of 14 residues. The CDR3 protein is CASSSGQSTDTQYF. For the CDR3, the DNA is TGCGCCAGCAGCTCGGGACAATCCACAGATACGCAGTATTTT.

This clonotype turned up a few times. The J gene is TRBJ1-2, the V gene TRBV20-1; tentatively, D is TRBD1 (6 bases). The CDR3 runs 14 residues. CDR1 is DFQATT and CDR2 is SNEGSKA in the germline V gene (reference sequence). Trimming pared 6 bases from V and 2 bases from J, leaving 16 bases between. CDR3 DNA sequence: TGCAGTGCCGGAAGCGGGGGCCCCAACTATGGCTACACCTTC. It specifies CSAGSGGPNYGYTF.

This clonotype has ten or more counts. The chain uses TRBV12-3 or TRBV12-4 and TRBJ1-2; 7 bases are a match to TRBD1. The CDR3 has 15 amino acids. The ends lost 6 bases at V and 1 base at J; junction bases unmatched: 8. The CDR3 DNA follows: TGTGCCAGCAGCCCGGGACAGTCATTTAACTATGGCTACACCTTC. Residues: CASSPGQSFNYGYTF.